This paragraph covers one TCR beta chain sequence. The antigen remains unidentified. This entry belongs to a study of PD-L1 blockade in urothelial cancer. In the study overall: Blood drawn 3 weeks (second dose) and 6 weeks after treatment start was analyzed. Broader study findings: At the 3-week point, tumor-associated blood clones expanded more in durable-benefit patients.

Synthetic TCR analog templates were spiked into each PCR. Assay used: immunoSEQ multiplex PCR; TCRdb lists only in-frame clones, some missing. The top ten hold 2% to 3% of the sample, which has about 110,000 clones, around 82% seen once. The CDR3 consists of 16 residues. V was shortened by 4 bases and J by 4 bases, with 16 bases between the two germline ends. Germline-derived CDR1 and CDR2 are MDHEN and SYDVKM. The chain employs TRBV28 and TRBJ2-2; tentative D call: TRBD1 (6 bases). The sample was PBMCs, taken around atezolizumab (anti-PD-L1) treatment. This sequence originates from a man in his fifties or sixties with urothelial cancer. CDR3 DNA sequence: TGTGCCAGCAGTTCCCCAGGGGACAAACTCACCGGGGAGCTGTTTTTT. As protein: CASSSPGDKLTGELFF.